The TCR beta chain under discussion was sequenced for a study of T cell changes during pregnancy in multiple sclerosis. This clone is a singleton in its sample. Germline assignment: CDR1 MDHEN and CDR2 SYDVKM. This CDR3 is built from 15 residues. Trimming took off 7 bases at V and 2 bases at J, with 18 bases between the two ends. Method: immunoSEQ multiplex PCR; TCRdb's copy keeps in-frame clones and lacks some. The table shows fewer than 95,000 clones, with roughly nine tenths occurring only once. The TCR comes from a female donor in good health, enrolled as a control in a pregnancy study. Sequenced here: peripheral blood, sampled in the first trimester of pregnancy. The chain couples TRBV28 to TRBJ2-7; D possibly corresponds to TRBD1 (8 bases). The CDR3 here is CASTRGGTGTYEQYF. The CDR3 DNA reads TGTGCCAGCACGAGGGGGGGGACAGGAACCTACGAGCAGTACTTC.